This TCR beta chain was found in a study of cytomegalovirus exposure and HLA in healthy donors. General observations from the study: Reportedly, cytomegalovirus status was diagnosed with high sensitivity and specificity. Available immune exposure information covered CMV serostatus only.

The CDR3 spans 18 residues. Trimming left V 2 bases short and J 4 bases short, with 22 bases between. Germline V gene sequence: CDR1 SGHRS, CDR2 YFSETQ. A remark on this clone: Its target is unknown.

60 Vbeta and 13 Jbeta primers were used in PCR. Some clones are missing from TCRdb's copy, which holds only in-frame ones; the method was immunoSEQ multiplex PCR. The sample includes some 70,000 clones, around four fifths of them seen just once. Each donor was nominally healthy when sampled (though unrecorded immune exposures were likely). The sample comprised PBMCs. The chain is built from TRBV5-1 and TRBJ1-5; tentatively, D is TRBD1 (6 bases). This TCR was recovered from a male donor in good health and CMV-seropositive. DNA of the CDR3: TGCGCCAGCAGCTTCTATAACGGGAAAGGGGGGGTTAATCAGCCCCAGCATTTT. Protein product: CASSFYNGKGGVNQPQHF.